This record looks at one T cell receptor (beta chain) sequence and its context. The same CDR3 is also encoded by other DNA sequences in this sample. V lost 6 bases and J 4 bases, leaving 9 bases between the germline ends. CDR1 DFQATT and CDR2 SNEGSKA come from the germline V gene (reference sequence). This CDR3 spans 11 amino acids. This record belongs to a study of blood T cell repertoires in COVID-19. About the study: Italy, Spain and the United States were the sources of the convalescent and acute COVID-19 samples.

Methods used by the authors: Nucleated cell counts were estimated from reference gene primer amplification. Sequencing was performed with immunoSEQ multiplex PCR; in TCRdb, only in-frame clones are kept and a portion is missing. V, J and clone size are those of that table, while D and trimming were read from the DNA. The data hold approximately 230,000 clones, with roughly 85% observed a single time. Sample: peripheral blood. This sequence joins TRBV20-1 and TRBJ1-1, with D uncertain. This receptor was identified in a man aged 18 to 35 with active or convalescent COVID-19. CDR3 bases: TGCAGTGCGCGGGGAGGCACTGAAGCTTTCTTT. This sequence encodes CSARGGTEAFF.